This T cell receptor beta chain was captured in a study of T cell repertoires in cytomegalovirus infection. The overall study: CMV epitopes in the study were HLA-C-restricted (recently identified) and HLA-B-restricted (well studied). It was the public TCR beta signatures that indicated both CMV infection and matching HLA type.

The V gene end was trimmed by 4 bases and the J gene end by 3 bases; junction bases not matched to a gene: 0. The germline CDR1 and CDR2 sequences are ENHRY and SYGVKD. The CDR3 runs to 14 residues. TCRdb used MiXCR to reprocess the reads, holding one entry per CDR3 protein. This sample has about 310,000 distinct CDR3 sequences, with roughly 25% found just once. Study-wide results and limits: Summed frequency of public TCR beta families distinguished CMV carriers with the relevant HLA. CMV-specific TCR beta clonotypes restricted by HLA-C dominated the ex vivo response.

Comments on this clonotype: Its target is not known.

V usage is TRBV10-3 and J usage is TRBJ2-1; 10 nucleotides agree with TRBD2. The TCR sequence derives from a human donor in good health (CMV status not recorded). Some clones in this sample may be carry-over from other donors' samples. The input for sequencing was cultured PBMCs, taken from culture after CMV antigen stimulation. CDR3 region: CAISGTSGYNEQFF. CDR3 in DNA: TGTGCCATCAGTGGGACTAGCGGCTACAATGAGCAGTTCTTC.